This T cell receptor (beta chain) is from a study of molecular identifiers for immune sequencing clone quantification (dated by TCRdb to 2016 to 2018). As for the study more broadly: In a replicate experiment, RNA from roughly 18,000 or 92,000 naive CD8 T cells was split into five aliquots, four of which were sequenced. CD8 T cells were used in a methods study to benchmark molecular-identifier clustering-based TCR repertoire sequencing (MIDCIRS) and TCR RNA copy counting.

What the authors observed across the whole study: Spiked-in Jurkat TCR RNA equal to a single cell's worth was reported to be detectable even within 1,100,000 naive CD8 T cells. The naive libraries included spiked-in Jurkat TCR RNA (fewer than eleven copies' worth), and this RNA is not part of the donor repertoire. Without barcode sub-clustering, chimeric consensus sequences inflated TCR diversity; chimeras reached as high as 47%. Modeling indicated roughly 3.3 TCR RNA copies recovered per cell, compared with around 10 by digital PCR, which implies a capture efficiency of approximately 30%. In CMV-specific effector cells, clones with more than 20 RNA copies accounted for over 98% of molecules, whereas in naive cells such clones accounted for under 1%. Highly expanded clone sizes could be underestimated if identical TCR molecules share a barcode.

Libraries of naive CD8 T cells were built from approximately 20,000 to 1,000,000 sorted cells, with 10%, 30% or 50% of the purified RNA used. Naive CD8 T cells were FACS-sorted as CD8+CD4-CCR7+CD45RA+ on a BD FACSAria II into RLT Plus buffer. Detection sensitivity was tested by spiking Jurkat RNA equal to about eleven TCR copies' worth into samples containing about 19,000-1,000,000 naive CD8 T cells. Enrichment of CD8 T cells was performed with RosetteSep CD8+ T Cell Enrichment Cocktail and Ficoll-Paque, after which ACK red cell lysis was carried out. The method behind the library was PCR. Instrument on record: NextSeq 500. Preparation of bulk TCR libraries followed a previously described approach, with the TCR primers listed in Table S5. Purification of total RNA was performed with the Qiagen AllPrep DNA/RNA kit. Before analysis, reads from multiple sequencing runs of one library were combined. Turning to the authors' computational methods: Reads were retained only if the reads had an exact TCR constant sequence, and the retained reads were trimmed to 150 nt and grouped according to their 12-nt molecular barcodes. Reads within each barcode group were sub-clustered using a 15% Levenshtein threshold, and quality-weighted consensus sequences were constructed for each RNA molecule. Non-functional sequences were removed, as were lower-count sequences one edit away from another. On the basis of fitting two negative binomial distributions, barcode sub-clusters with fewer than 20% of the maximum read count were discarded. Clones were called with MiXCR by TCRdb after fastp trimmed the public reads at Q25, and only in-frame beta chains were retained. Rows with one shared CDR3 protein collapse into an entry with the most common genes and DNA. It is TCRdb's table, rather than the study itself, that gives the V and J calls and clone size. This sample has about 630,000 distinct CDR3 sequences in its table, and 25% of those were observed once. The ten largest clones capture 0.75% to 0.8% of the sample.

V is reduced by 5 bases and J by 2 bases, leaving a spacing of 11 bases between them. The germline V gene gives CDR1 as SGHTS and CDR2 as YDEGEE. Measured from the cysteine to the phenylalanine, the CDR3 is 14 residues long. Only the CDR3 portion is preserved as DNA: 42 bases, with reading frame beginning at the first base. This clonotype was recorded many times. Its antigen remains unidentified. No base quality information exists; no much larger clone differs at one position. The chain is made from TRBV5-8 and TRBJ1-5, with the D gene uncertain. The sequenced sample consisted of naive CD8+ T cells from blood, with Jurkat cell RNA spiked in. The sample's cell subset or site label is to be understood as: FACS-sorted CD8+CD4-CCR7+CD45RA+ naive T cells. The receptor comes from a human donor in good health. Some libraries in this study had Jurkat cell RNA spiked in. The sequenced DNA is TGTGCCAGCAGGTGGACGGTAGGCAATCAGCCCCAGCATTTT. Its protein product is CASRWTVGNQPQHF.